The 25 T cell receptor beta chains presented below share a single source sample, sequenced in a study of shared clonotypes between healthy human individuals. Sequenced by immunoSEQ multiplex PCR; TCRdb stores in-frame clones only, minus some. The table records 2 million to 2.5 million clones, over 90% of them present only once. Sequencing was carried out using naive CD4+ T cells from PBMCs. Noted subset: CD45RA+ positively selected. These receptor sequences come from a man younger than 35 in good health. Some clones in this sample may be carry-over from other donors' samples.

The rearrangement links TRBV5-1 to TRBJ2-1; D is possibly TRBD1 or TRBD2 (6 bases each). V shed 3 bases and J shed 8 bases, with 21 bases lying between them. There are 16 residues in the CDR3. Germline V gene lookup returns CDR1 SGHRS and CDR2 YFSETQ. The CDR3 sequence is CASSSTLGGGSDEQFF. In DNA, the CDR3 is TGCGCCAGCAGCTCCACGCTGGGGGGCGGGTCAGATGAGCAGTTCTTC.

The genes are TRBV5-1 and TRBJ2-1; D is tentatively TRBD1 or TRBD2 (6 bases each). The CDR3 runs 16 residues. Trimming took off 0 bases at V and 1 base at J, with 11 bases between the two ends. From germline, CDR1 is SGHRS and CDR2 YFSETQ. The CDR3 is CASSLVGGASYNEQFF. CDR3 sequence (DNA): TGCGCCAGCAGCTTGGTGGGGGGCGCTTCCTACAATGAGCAGTTCTTC.

The rearrangement joins TRBV13 to TRBJ2-7; 8 bases line up with TRBD1. Germline trimming cut 5 bases from V and 6 bases from J; bases unmatched to any gene: 12. Germline V lookup: CDR1 PRHDT, CDR2 FYEKMQ (reference sequence). The length of the CDR3 is 15 residues. CDR3 in amino acids: CASSPQTGESREQYF. As DNA, the CDR3 is TGTGCCAGCAGCCCCCAGACAGGGGAGAGTCGCGAGCAGTACTTC.

The chain employs TRBV28 and TRBJ2-7; 8 bases are a match to TRBD2. The CDR3 runs 12 residues. Germline-derived CDR1 and CDR2 are MDHEN and SYDVKM. J gave up 2 bases and V 8 bases, and 2 bases lay outside the gene matches. Written as DNA, the CDR3 is TGTGCCAGCTTTAGCGGGACCTACGAGCAGTACTTC. Its translation is CASFSGTYEQYF.

The rearrangement links TRBV28 to TRBJ2-5; no firm D call. Germline CDR1 MDHEN, CDR2 SYDVKM. V was clipped by 1 base and J by 5 bases, with 5 bases between them. There are 12 residues in the CDR3. Here the CDR3 DNA reads TGTGCCAGCAGTTTATTTCTGGAGACCCAGTACTTC. It translates to CASSLFLETQYF.

The genes are TRBV5-1 and TRBJ2-3; 8 bases align to TRBD2. There are 17 residues in the CDR3. The germline gives CDR1 SGHRS, CDR2 YFSETQ. V lost 0 bases, J lost 3 bases, and 9 bases stayed unmatched. The CDR3 DNA sequence: TGCGCCAGCAGCTTGGGTCCTCGGGAGGGCCGGACAGATACGCAGTATTTT. Amino acid sequence: CASSLGPREGRTDTQYF. Filled out from reference TRBV5-1 and TRBJ2-3, the complete variable domain reads KAGVTQTPRYLIKTRGQQVTLSCSPISGHRSVSWYQQTPGQGLQFLFEYFSETQRNKGNFPGRFSGRQFSNSRSEMNVSTLELGDSALYLCASSLGPREGRTDTQYFGPGTRLTVL.

This clone was observed once. The chain employs TRBV4-2 and TRBJ2-7, with D possibly TRBD2 on 6 matching bases. Looked up from germline, CDR1 is LGHNA and CDR2 is YNFKEQ. V lost 6 bases, J lost 1 base, and 19 bases lay in between. CDR3 length: 16 residues. CDR3 region: CASRLLYRDSSYEQYF. In nucleotides, the CDR3 is TGTGCCAGCAGACTTCTTTACCGGGACTCTTCCTACGAGCAGTACTTC.

V and J are TRBV5-1 and TRBJ2-7; TRBD1 matches 7 bases. The germline CDR1 and CDR2 sequences are SGHRS and YFSETQ. V lost 3 bases to trimming and J lost 1 base; unmatched junction nucleotides: 4. There are 14 residues in the CDR3. The CDR3 here is CASSWGTESYEQYF. CDR3 nucleotides: TGCGCCAGCAGCTGGGGGACAGAATCCTACGAGCAGTACTTC.

This clone has more than one count but fewer than ten. The V and J genes are TRBV29-1 and TRBJ1-1, with TRBD1 matching over 8 bases. Germline V lookup: CDR1 SQVTM, CDR2 ANQGSEA. CDR3 length: 12 amino acids. The junction had 5 bases not matched to a gene; V was cut back by 7 bases and J by 4 bases. CDR3 in amino acids: CSADREGTEAFF. Here the CDR3 DNA reads TGCAGCGCGGACAGGGAGGGCACTGAAGCTTTCTTT.

The sample holds one count of this clone. V and J are TRBV18 and TRBJ1-2; 7 bases map to TRBD1. The CDR3 extends over 15 amino acids. V shed 3 bases, J shed 0 bases, and the junction held 4 bases outside the gene matches. The germline V gene has CDR1 KGHSH and CDR2 LQKENI. CDR3 in amino acids: CASSPLTGTNYGYTF. CDR3 sequence (DNA): TGTGCCAGCTCACCTTTGACAGGGACTAACTATGGCTACACCTTC.

This clone was seen only once. This sequence joins TRBV9 and TRBJ1-2; D may be TRBD1 (5 bases). Trimming cost V 3 bases and J 5 bases, with 14 bases left between them. Germline V gene data show CDR1 as SGDLS and CDR2 as YYNGEE. The CDR3 consists of 14 residues. CDR3 sequence: CASSGRGDPYGYTF. CDR3 bases: TGTGCCAGCAGCGGCCGAGGGGACCCTTATGGCTACACCTTC. The full variable domain, rest sourced from reference TRBV9 and TRBJ1-2, is DSGVTQTPKHLITATGQRVTLRCSPRSGDLSVYWYQQSLDQGLQFLIQYYNGEERAKGNILERFSAQQFPDLHSELNLSSLELGDSALYFCASSGRGDPYGYTFGSGTRLTVV.

This chain links TRBV7-9 with TRBJ2-2; TRBD2 aligns across 7 bases. From germline, CDR1 is SEHNR and CDR2 FQNEAQ (reference sequence). CDR3 length equals 14 residues. The junction had 4 bases not matched to a gene; V was cut back by 6 bases and J by 3 bases. The CDR3 here is CASSALADTGELFF. CDR3 bases: TGTGCCAGCAGTGCCCTAGCGGACACCGGGGAGCTGTTTTTT. The full variable domain, rest sourced from reference TRBV7-9 and TRBJ2-2, is DTGVSQNPRHKITKRGQNVTFRCDPISEHNRLYWYRQTLGQGPEFLTYFQNEAQLEKSRLLSDRFSAERPKGSFSTLEIQRTEQGDSAMYLCASSALADTGELFFGEGSRLTVL.

A remark on this clone: The same CDR3 can be traced to other DNA sequences in this sample. This chain joins TRBV28 and TRBJ1-1, with D hard to call. Germline CDR1 reads MDHEN; CDR2 reads SYDVKM. There are 13 residues in the CDR3. Trimming took off 2 bases at V and 0 bases at J, with 4 bases between the two ends. The CDR3 protein is CASSLQLNTEAFF. The CDR3 bases are TGTGCCAGCAGTTTACAGCTGAACACTGAAGCTTTCTTT.

This clone was detected only once. The V gene is TRBV7-2, the J gene TRBJ1-2; D not certain. Trimming pared 2 bases from V and 5 bases from J, leaving 18 bases between. The germline gives CDR1 SGHTA, CDR2 FQGNSA. The CDR3 has 16 amino acids. This CDR3 reads CASSLLEAPPIYGYTF. CDR3 in DNA: TGTGCCAGCAGCTTATTAGAGGCCCCTCCAATATATGGCTACACCTTC.

This clone appeared a few times. V and J are TRBV15 and TRBJ1-1; weak D call: TRBD1 (6 bases). There are 13 residues in the CDR3. Trimming took 4 bases from V and 1 from J, leaving 7 bases between them. From germline, CDR1 is LNHNV and CDR2 YYDKDF (reference sequence). The CDR3 region is CATSTDRNTEAFF. The CDR3, as DNA: TGTGCCACCAGCACGGACAGGAACACTGAAGCTTTCTTT.

The gene calls are TRBV29-1 and TRBJ2-1, with a possible D match to TRBD2 (6 bases). The CDR3 runs 16 residues. Per the germline V gene, CDR1 is SQVTM and CDR2 is ANQGSEA. V was trimmed by 2 bases and J by 3 bases, leaving 17 bases between them. Here the CDR3 reads CSVELRVSGIYNEQFF. DNA for the CDR3: TGCAGCGTTGAACTTAGAGTTAGCGGAATCTACAATGAGCAGTTCTTC.

The V call is TRBV10-3, the J call TRBJ1-3; TRBD1 might be the D (5 bases). Trimming pared 6 bases from V and 0 bases from J, leaving 18 bases between. CDR3 length: 17 amino acids. In germline, CDR1 is ENHRY, CDR2 SYGVKD. CDR3 DNA sequence: TGTGCCATCAGCGGACAAAGACAGCCCCTCTCTGGAAACACCATATATTTT. Translation: CAISGQRQPLSGNTIYF.

The V call is TRBV20-1, the J call TRBJ2-1; D possibly corresponds to TRBD2 (5 bases). The V end was cut by 3 bases, the J end by 10 bases, with 10 bases between. CDR1 is DFQATT and CDR2 is SNEGSKA in the germline V gene (reference sequence). The CDR3 is 11 amino acids. Written as DNA, the CDR3 is TGCAGTGCTAGTAATATAGCGGAGCAGTTCTTC. Its translation is CSASNIAEQFF.

This clone was found once. The chain has TRBV28 and TRBJ1-3; possibly TRBD1 for D (5 bases). The CDR3 covers 14 residues. V gave up 6 bases and J gave up 4 bases, with 13 bases separating them. The germline CDR1 and CDR2 sequences are MDHEN and SYDVKM. The CDR3 here is CASSLQGGGNTIYF. CDR3 coding DNA: TGTGCCAGCAGCCTCCAGGGAGGGGGAAACACCATATATTTT. Full variable domain (outside the CDR3, taken from reference TRBV28 and TRBJ1-3): DVKVTQSSRYLVKRTGEKVFLECVQDMDHENMFWYRQDPGLGLRLIYFSYDVKMKEKGDIPEGYSVSREKKERFSLILESASTNQTSMYLCASSLQGGGNTIYFGEGSWLTVV.

The chain carries TRBV2 and TRBJ2-1; no clear D. This CDR3 region has 15 residues. Trimming left V 8 bases short and J 0 bases short, with 14 bases between. CDR1 and CDR2 (germline): SNHLY, FYNNEI. The CDR3 nucleotides are TGTGCCAGCTTACCTGGGCGTTACTCCTACAATGAGCAGTTCTTC. Translation: CASLPGRYSYNEQFF. The full variable domain, its missing parts supplied by reference TRBV2 and TRBJ2-1, is EPEVTQTPSHQVTQMGQEVILRCVPISNHLYFYWYRQILGQKVEFLVSFYNNEISEKSEIFDDQFSVERPDGSNFTLKIRSTKLEDSAMYFCASLPGRYSYNEQFFGPGTRLTVL.

The gene calls are TRBV10-3 and TRBJ1-2; D might be TRBD1 (5 bases). CDR1 is ENHRY and CDR2 is SYGVKD in the germline V gene. The CDR3 is made up of 14 amino acids. With 6 bases removed from V and 2 bases from J, the gap between germline ends came to 13 bases. The CDR3 reads CAISKGQGNYGYTF. The CDR3 DNA sequence: TGTGCCATCAGCAAGGGCCAGGGAAACTATGGCTACACCTTC.

This clone came up a few times. V and J are TRBV7-2 and TRBJ1-3; D is possibly TRBD1 (6 bases). The CDR3 spans 16 residues. V lost 1 base to trimming and J lost 3 bases, with 13 bases between them. Per the germline V gene, CDR1 is SGHTA and CDR2 is FQGNSA. CDR3 DNA sequence: TGTGCCAGCAGCTTAGGGGATGGGGGCGGTGGAAACACCATATATTTT. It specifies CASSLGDGGGGNTIYF.

V and J are TRBV19 and TRBJ1-2; maybe TRBD1 (5 bases). Trimming shortened V by 10 bases and J by 4 bases, and 22 bases separated the two germline ends. This CDR3 has 15 residues. Germline CDR1 and CDR2: LNHDA and SQIVND (reference sequence). The CDR3 sequence: CATRSPRERGYGYTF. CDR3 sequence (DNA): TGTGCCACCCGGAGCCCCAGGGAAAGAGGCTATGGCTACACCTTC.

This clone was detected only once. CDR3 in DNA: TGTGCCAGTAAAGGAGTTCAGACGCCCTACGAGCAGTACTTC. Translated: CASKGVQTPYEQYF. The J gene is TRBJ2-7, the V gene TRBV19, with D unclear. In germline, CDR1 is LNHDA, CDR2 SQIVND (reference sequence). CDR3 length equals 14 residues. Trimming pared 7 bases from V and 2 bases from J, leaving 15 bases between.

This rearrangement joins TRBV7-8 to TRBJ2-1; the match to TRBD2 covers 9 bases. J gave up 12 bases and V 5 bases, and 17 bases lay outside the gene matches. Germline CDR1 SGHVS, CDR2 FQNEAQ. This CDR3 spans 16 amino acids. The chain's CDR3 is CASSPSRTSAFRGQFF. In DNA, the CDR3 is TGTGCCAGCAGCCCCTCCCGGACTAGCGCTTTCCGAGGGCAGTTCTTC.